A selection of T cell receptor beta chains follows, all from one sample in a study of T cell changes during pregnancy in multiple sclerosis. The method was immunoSEQ multiplex PCR; TCRdb's version includes in-frame clones alone and lacks a portion of them. The data show tens of thousands of clones, 94% seen once. The material was CD8+ T cells from peripheral blood mononuclear cells, obtained after pregnancy. The origin of the receptors is a female donor with multiple sclerosis, enrolled in a pregnancy study. The CDR3 runs from the conserved cysteine through the conserved F or W. A D gene is named only where the DNA matches it firmly. Only part of the rows carry a size: once, few, many, or a class if the clone is expanded.

CDR3 protein	CDR3 DNA	V gene	J gene	D gene	clone size
CASSLSPEDNTGELFF	TGTGCCAGCAGCTTAAGCCCGGAGGATAACACCGGGGAGCTGTTTTTT	TRBV7-6	TRBJ2-2	-	-
CASTSGLRTDTQYF	TGTGCCAGCACTAGCGGACTTCGCACAGATACGCAGTATTTT	TRBV11-2	TRBJ2-3	TRBD2	-
CASTSMGSGMTEAFF	TGTGCCAGTACCTCTATGGGCTCAGGGATGACTGAAGCTTTCTTT	TRBV19	TRBJ1-1	-	-
CASSKGLFTDTQYF	TGCGCCAGCAGTAAAGGACTATTCACAGATACGCAGTATTTT	TRBV10-2	TRBJ2-3	-	-
CASSFYRGETQYF	TGTGCCAGCAGCTTTTACCGAGGAGAGACCCAGTACTTC	TRBV7-2	TRBJ2-5	-	-
CASSLLGEQYF	TGTGCCAGCAGTCTCCTAGGCGAGCAGTACTTC	TRBV27	TRBJ2-7	-	-
CASRIRGSGNQPQHF	TGTGCCAGCAGGATTAGGGGATCCGGCAATCAGCCCCAGCATTTT	TRBV27	TRBJ1-5	-	-
CASSWSLGGYEQYF	TGTGCCAGCAGTTGGAGCCTAGGCGGCTACGAGCAGTACTTC	TRBV27	TRBJ2-7	-	-
CASSEGGRRNEQFF	TGTGCCAGCAGTGAAGGGGGCAGGAGGAATGAGCAGTTCTTC	TRBV25-1	TRBJ2-1	-	-
CAISESARAPQFF	TGTGCCATCAGTGAGTCGGCTCGAGCGCCGCAGTTCTTC	TRBV10-3	TRBJ2-1	-	-
CASSLGVAMRINNEQFF	TGTGCCAGCAGCTTGGGAGTTGCGATGAGAATTAACAATGAGCAGTTCTTC	TRBV5-6	TRBJ2-1	-	-
CASSFGDSGYEQYF	TGTGCCAGCAGTTTTGGGGACAGCGGCTACGAGCAGTACTTC	TRBV27	TRBJ2-7	TRBD1	-
CATGRENYNEQFF	TGTGCCACCGGGAGAGAGAATTACAATGAGCAGTTCTTC	TRBV19	TRBJ2-1	-	-
CASSIGTGNEQYF	TGTGCCAGTAGTATTGGGACAGGGAACGAGCAGTACTTC	TRBV19	TRBJ2-7	TRBD1	-
CASSEEGRGRFGVHEQYF	TGCGCCAGCAGTGAGGAAGGCAGGGGGCGGTTTGGTGTCCACGAGCAGTACTTC	TRBV10-2	TRBJ2-7	TRBD1	-
CATSRDPGEPSYEQYF	TGTGCCACCAGCAGAGATCCGGGGGAGCCCTCCTACGAGCAGTACTTC	TRBV15	TRBJ2-7	-	-
CASSLRGQGRETQYF	TGTGCCAGCAGCTTAAGGGGACAGGGTCGGGAGACCCAGTACTTC	TRBV13	TRBJ2-5	TRBD1	once
CASSPATPSGRRHEQYF	TGTGCCAGCAGCCCTGCGACCCCTAGCGGGAGGCGACACGAGCAGTACTTC	TRBV4-2	TRBJ2-7	TRBD2	-
CASSKEREAGAGELFF	TGTGCCAGCAGCAAAGAACGGGAGGCAGGGGCCGGGGAGCTGTTTTTT	TRBV21-1	TRBJ2-2	-	-
CAWTGSYSYEQYF	TGTGCCTGGACGGGGTCCTACTCCTACGAGCAGTACTTC	TRBV30	TRBJ2-7	-	-
CASSLGGAASNQPQHF	TGCGCCAGCAGCCTCGGCGGGGCGGCGAGCAATCAGCCCCAGCATTTT	TRBV4-1	TRBJ1-5	-	-
CASSSRQGINTEAFF	TGTGCCAGCAGCTCCAGACAGGGGATTAACACTGAAGCTTTCTTT	TRBV7-6	TRBJ1-1	TRBD1	-
CASSLVRGRVDTQYF	TGTGCCAGCAGCTTGGTTCGGGGGAGGGTAGATACGCAGTATTTT	TRBV5-4	TRBJ2-3	TRBD2	-
CASMEESGRDNEQFF	TGTGCCAGCATGGAAGAAAGCGGGAGGGATAATGAGCAGTTCTTC	TRBV27	TRBJ2-1	TRBD2	-
CASSSGQGRWNQPQHF	TGTGCCAGCAGCTCTGGACAGGGAAGGTGGAATCAGCCCCAGCATTTT	TRBV7-9	TRBJ1-5	TRBD1	once
CASTQNGGSYSSYEQYF	TGTGCCAGCACCCAAAATGGCGGGAGCTATAGCTCCTACGAGCAGTACTTC	TRBV2	TRBJ2-7	TRBD2	-
CASSVGDGETQYF	TGTGCCAGCAGCGTCGGAGATGGAGAGACCCAGTACTTC	TRBV9	TRBJ2-5	-	-
CASKTLAGGSGGYTF	TGTGCCAGTAAAACCTTGGCGGGCGGATCGGGAGGCTACACCTTC	TRBV19	TRBJ1-2	-	-
CASSSPGRGQETQYF	TGTGCCAGTAGTTCCCCGGGCAGGGGCCAAGAGACCCAGTACTTC	TRBV19	TRBJ2-5	-	-
CASSSGLEKYF	TGTGCCAGCAGTTCCGGACTAGAAAAGTATTTT	TRBV27	TRBJ2-3	TRBD2	-
CASSIGQGDEKLFF	TGTGCCAGCAGCATAGGACAGGGGGATGAAAAACTGTTTTTT	TRBV5-6	TRBJ1-4	TRBD1	-
CASRNAGTSGRASQYF	TGTGCCAGCAGGAATGCCGGGACTAGCGGGAGGGCTTCGCAGTACTTC	TRBV5-8	TRBJ2-7	TRBD2	-
CASSQGDSYNEQFF	TGCGCCAGCAGCCAAGGGGACAGCTACAATGAGCAGTTCTTC	TRBV4-3	TRBJ2-1	TRBD1	-
CASSPRDRGDYEQYF	TGTGCCAGCAGTCCTCGGGACAGGGGGGACTACGAGCAGTACTTC	TRBV27	TRBJ2-7	TRBD1	-
CSVETGSGSYEQYF	TGCAGCGTTGAAACAGGGTCGGGCTCCTACGAGCAGTACTTC	TRBV29-1	TRBJ2-7	-	-
CASRYSGSSYNEQFF	TGTGCCAGCAGGTATAGCGGGAGCTCCTACAATGAGCAGTTCTTC	TRBV27	TRBJ2-1	TRBD2	once
CASSLRGGLETQYF	TGCGCCAGCAGCTTGAGGGGAGGGCTCGAGACCCAGTACTTC	TRBV5-1	TRBJ2-5	TRBD2	-
CASQTRLADPLEQYF	TGCGCCAGTCAAACCCGACTAGCGGATCCCCTCGAGCAGTACTTC	TRBV4-1	TRBJ2-7	TRBD2	-
CASSLGLAGGTSTDTQYF	TGCGCCAGCAGCTTGGGACTAGCGGGGGGAACTAGCACAGATACGCAGTATTTT	TRBV5-1	TRBJ2-3	TRBD2	-
CASSPTGNNQPQHF	TGTGCCAGCAGCCCTACAGGGAATAATCAGCCCCAGCATTTT	TRBV9	TRBJ1-5	-	-
CASSLTSGTAYGYTF	TGTGCCAGCAGCTTGACCTCCGGGACAGCATATGGCTACACCTTC	TRBV9	TRBJ1-2	TRBD1	-
CASSKWGDGKLFF	TGTGCCAGCAGCAAATGGGGGGACGGAAAACTGTTTTTT	TRBV21-1	TRBJ1-4	-	-
CASSLQGPSYEQYF	TGTGCCAGCAGTTTACAGGGCCCGTCCTACGAGCAGTACTTC	TRBV27	TRBJ2-7	-	-
CASSLDRNYQPQHF	TGTGCCAGCAGCCTAGACAGAAATTATCAGCCCCAGCATTTT	TRBV7-8	TRBJ1-5	-	-
CASSGQGQGGANYGYTF	TGTGCCAGCAGCGGACAGGGACAGGGGGGTGCTAACTATGGCTACACCTTC	TRBV2	TRBJ1-2	TRBD1	-
CASSQDRSAEAFF	TGCGCCAGCAGCCAAGACCGGTCGGCTGAAGCTTTCTTT	TRBV4-1	TRBJ1-1	-	-
CSVEGSGVLTSHYGYTF	TGCAGCGTTGAAGGGTCAGGGGTTTTAACTTCTCACTATGGCTACACCTTC	TRBV29-1	TRBJ1-2	-	-